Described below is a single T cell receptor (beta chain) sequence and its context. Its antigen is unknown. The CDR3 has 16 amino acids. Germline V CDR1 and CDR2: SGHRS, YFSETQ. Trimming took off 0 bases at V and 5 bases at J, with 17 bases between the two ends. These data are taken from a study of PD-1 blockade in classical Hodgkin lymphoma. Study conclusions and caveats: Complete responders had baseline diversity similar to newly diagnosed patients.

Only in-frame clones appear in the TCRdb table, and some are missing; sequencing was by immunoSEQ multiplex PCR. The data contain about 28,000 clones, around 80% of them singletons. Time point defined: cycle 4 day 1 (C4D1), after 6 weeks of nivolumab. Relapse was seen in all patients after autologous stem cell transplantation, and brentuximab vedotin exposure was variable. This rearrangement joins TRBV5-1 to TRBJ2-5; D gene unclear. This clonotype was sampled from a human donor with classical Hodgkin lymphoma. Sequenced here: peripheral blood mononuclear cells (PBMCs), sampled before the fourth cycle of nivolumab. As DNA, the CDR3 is TGCGCCAGCAGCTTGGATGCAGAATCCGTTCGGGAGACCCAGTACTTC. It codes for CASSLDAESVRETQYF.